The next 9 T cell receptor beta chains were all read from a single sample in a study of beta chain features in type 1 diabetes. Since all of the isolated RNA was reverse transcribed, expressed TCRB transcripts were what got sequenced. TCRdb keeps only in-frame clones here, not all; method: immunoSEQ multiplex PCR. Of under 900,000 clones listed, about a sixth are singletons. Sequencing was performed on naive CD4+ T cells from blood. The origin of the receptors is a young woman in good health.

Here the CDR3 reads CASKETTMNTEAFF. Here the CDR3 DNA reads TGTGCCAGCAAAGAGACCACCATGAACACTGAAGCTTTCTTT. This chain joins TRBV6-5 and TRBJ1-1; D is ambiguous. The V gene's germline CDR1 is MNHEY and CDR2 SVGAGI. The CDR3 covers 14 residues. V lost 7 bases to trimming and J lost 0 bases, with 12 bases between them.

Only a few counts were recorded for this clone. This rearrangement joins TRBV7-9 to TRBJ2-5, with 9 bases matching TRBD2. The V and J ends lost 3 bases and 4 bases, in that order; junction bases with no gene match: 9. Germline V lookup: CDR1 SEHNR, CDR2 FQNEAQ (reference sequence). This CDR3 spans 16 amino acids. In DNA form, the CDR3 reads TGTGCCAGCAGCTTCACCTTAGCGGGAGAGGCAGAGACCCAGTACTTC. Encoded protein: CASSFTLAGEAETQYF.

As concerns this clone: This CDR3 is also generated by other DNA sequences in the sample. This chain connects TRBV4-3 to TRBJ1-1; no firm D call. Trimming took 0 bases from V and 1 from J, leaving 9 bases between them. From germline, CDR1 is LGHNA and CDR2 YSLEER. The CDR3 spans 15 residues. CDR3 region: CASSQDSRRNTEAFF. In nucleotides, the CDR3 is TGCGCCAGCAGCCAAGATTCGAGGAGGAACACTGAAGCTTTCTTT.

This clone has only a few counts. The chain has TRBV7-2 and TRBJ2-1; 8 nucleotides agree with TRBD2. Germline assignment: CDR1 SGHTA and CDR2 FQGNSA. V lost 1 base, J lost 10 bases, and 12 bases stayed unmatched. There are 16 residues in the CDR3. In nucleotides, the CDR3 is TGTGCCAGCAGCTTAGGGGGACTAGGATGGCAATTCGAGCAGTTCTTC. Encoded protein: CASSLGGLGWQFEQFF. The variable domain in full, completed from reference TRBV7-2 and TRBJ2-1, reads GAGVSQSPSNKVTEKGKDVELRCDPISGHTALYWYRQSLGQGLEFLIYFQGNSAPDKSGLPSDRFSAERTGGSVSTLTIQRTQQEDSAVYLCASSLGGLGWQFEQFFGPGTRLTVL.

This clone occurred a few times. This sequence joins TRBV2 and TRBJ1-5; D gene unclear. V lost 8 bases to trimming and J lost 4 bases, with 15 bases between them. CDR1 is SNHLY and CDR2 is FYNNEI in the germline V gene. This CDR3 contains 14 residues. The DNA for the CDR3 is TGTGCCAGCCAAAAGACCACAGCTAATCAGCCCCAGCATTTT. Its protein is CASQKTTANQPQHF.

V gene TRBV9 combines with J gene TRBJ2-5; D not resolved. Germline V gives CDR1 SGDLS, CDR2 YYNGEE. The CDR3 totals 14 residues. V lost 1 base to trimming and J lost 5 bases, with 12 bases between them. CDR3 DNA: TGTGCCAGCAGCGTATTCTACACCGGGGAGACCCAGTACTTC. Amino acids: CASSVFYTGETQYF.

This clone was found a few times. The chain recombines TRBV7-8 with TRBJ2-5; 12 bases agree with TRBD2. V lost 2 bases, J lost 5 bases, and 6 bases stayed unmatched. This CDR3 spans 16 amino acids. CDR1 SGHVS and CDR2 FQNEAQ come from the germline V gene. The CDR3 region has the DNA TGTGCCAGCAGCTTAATGTCTAGCGGGAGGGGCGAGACCCAGTACTTC. Residues: CASSLMSSGRGETQYF.

The gene calls are TRBV19 and TRBJ1-5, with D maybe TRBD1 (5 bases). The V and J ends lost 9 bases and 7 bases respectively, with 16 bases between them. The germline gives CDR1 LNHDA, CDR2 SQIVND (reference sequence). The CDR3 runs 13 residues. In nucleotides, the CDR3 is TGTGCCAGCAACCGGGGCAGGGCGCAGCCCCAGCATTTT. Its protein is CASNRGRAQPQHF.

This clone was observed a handful of times. V and J are TRBV25-1 and TRBJ2-1; no clear D. Between the trimmed V and J ends, which lost 8 bases and 8 bases, there was a span of 22 bases. CDR1 and CDR2 (germline): MGHDK, SYGVNS. The CDR3 has 15 amino acids. The chain's CDR3 is CASVSEREGWDEQFF. DNA of the CDR3: TGTGCCAGCGTTTCCGAAAGGGAAGGATGGGATGAGCAGTTCTTC. The entire variable domain, with the rest obtained from reference TRBV25-1 and TRBJ2-1, is as follows: EADIYQTPRYLVIGTGKKITLECSQTMGHDKMYWYQQDPGMELHLIHYSYGVNSTEKGDLSSESTVSRIRTEHFPLTLESARPSHTSQYLCASVSEREGWDEQFFGPGTRLTVL.